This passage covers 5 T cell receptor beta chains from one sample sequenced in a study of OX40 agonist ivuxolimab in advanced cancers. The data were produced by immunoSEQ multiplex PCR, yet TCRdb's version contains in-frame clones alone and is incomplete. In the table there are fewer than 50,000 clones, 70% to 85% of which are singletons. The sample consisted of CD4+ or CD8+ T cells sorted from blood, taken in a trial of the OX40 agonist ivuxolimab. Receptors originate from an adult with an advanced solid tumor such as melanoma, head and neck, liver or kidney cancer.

CDR3 coding DNA: TGTGCCAGCAGCTTTAGCGGGACCGACCCCTACGAGCAGTACTTC. Protein sequence: CASSFSGTDPYEQYF. The chain combines TRBV13 with TRBJ2-7, with 8 nucleotides matching TRBD2. This CDR3 is built from 15 residues. After removal of 3 bases from V and 2 bases from J, the junction contained 6 bases not matched to a gene. Germline loops: CDR1 PRHDT, CDR2 FYEKMQ (reference sequence).

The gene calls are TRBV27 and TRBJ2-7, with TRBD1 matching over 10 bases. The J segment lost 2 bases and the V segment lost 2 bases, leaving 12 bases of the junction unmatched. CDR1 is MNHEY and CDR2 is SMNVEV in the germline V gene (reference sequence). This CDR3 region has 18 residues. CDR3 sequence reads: CASSLRGTGAAGAYEQYF. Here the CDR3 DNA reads TGTGCCAGCAGTTTACGCGGGACAGGGGCCGCCGGGGCCTACGAGCAGTACTTC.

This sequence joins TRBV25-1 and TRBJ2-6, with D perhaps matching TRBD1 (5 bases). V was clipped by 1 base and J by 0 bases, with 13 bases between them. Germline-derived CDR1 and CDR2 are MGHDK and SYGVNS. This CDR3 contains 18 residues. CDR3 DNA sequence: TGTGCCAGCAGTGAATTTTTTCAGGGAATCTCTGGGGCCAACGTCCTGACTTTC. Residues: CASSEFFQGISGANVLTF.

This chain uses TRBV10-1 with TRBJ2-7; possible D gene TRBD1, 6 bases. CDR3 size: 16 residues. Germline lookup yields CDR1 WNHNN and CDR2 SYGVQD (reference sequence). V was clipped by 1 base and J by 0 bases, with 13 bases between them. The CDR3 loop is CASSELGTKSSYEQYF. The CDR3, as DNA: TGCGCCAGCAGTGAGTTAGGGACAAAAAGCTCCTACGAGCAGTACTTC.

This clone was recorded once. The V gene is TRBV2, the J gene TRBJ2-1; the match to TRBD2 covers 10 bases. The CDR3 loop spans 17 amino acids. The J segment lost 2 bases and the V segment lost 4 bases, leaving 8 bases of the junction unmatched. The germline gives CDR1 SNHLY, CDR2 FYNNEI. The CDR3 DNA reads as TGTGCCAGCAGTGGGGCTAGCGGGAGATTTACCTACAATGAGCAGTTCTTC. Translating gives CASSGASGRFTYNEQFF.